The 9 T cell receptor beta chains listed next were all sequenced from one sample in a study of blood T cells in healthy people across ages. A second PCR, run for roughly 7 to 11 cycles, used a sample-barcoded 5' primer plus a J-beta primer mix. TCRdb re-called the 5' RACE reads through MiXCR, storing one row per CDR3 protein. The data hold around 1,700,000 distinct CDR3 sequences, with approximately 28% observed a single time. Input material: blood. These receptors were obtained from a woman between 25 and 40 years old in good health.

The chain uses TRBV3-1 and TRBJ2-1; TRBD2 matches at 13 bases. CDR3 length equals 18 residues. Looked up from germline, CDR1 is LGHDT and CDR2 is YNNKEL (reference sequence). The V segment lost 5 bases and the J segment 3 bases; nucleotides outside the gene matches: 10. The CDR3 region is CASSLTSGGTTYYNEQFF. CDR3 DNA sequence: TGTGCCAGCAGCTTGACTAGCGGGGGGACCACATACTACAATGAGCAGTTCTTC.

This clonotype came up many times. V usage is TRBV10-1 and J usage is TRBJ1-2; no definite D call. This CDR3 spans 13 amino acids. V lost 8 bases, J lost 2 bases, and 12 bases lay in between. Per germline, CDR1 WNHNN and CDR2 SYGVQD (reference sequence). In DNA form, the CDR3 reads TGCGCCAGCTACGTGGCCGGAAACTATGGCTACACCTTC. Amino acid sequence: CASYVAGNYGYTF.

The CDR3 nucleotides are TGTGCCAGCAGCGACGGACGGGGCTACACCTTC. Translating gives CASSDGRGYTF. The J gene is TRBJ1-2, the V gene TRBV6-2 or TRBV6-3; D remains unclear. The CDR3 runs 11 residues. CDR1 is MNHEY, CDR2 SVGEGT, per germline. Trimming left V 6 bases short and J 8 bases short, with 10 bases between.

This chain uses TRBV10-3 with TRBJ2-1, with TRBD2 identical over 16 bases. The length of the CDR3 is 18 residues. V shed 4 bases, J shed 7 bases, and the junction held 10 bases outside the gene matches. Per germline, CDR1 ENHRY and CDR2 SYGVKD. The CDR3 DNA follows: TGTGCCATCAGTGGCCCTGGGACTAGCGGGAGGGCCAGGAATGAGCAGTTCTTC. Protein product: CAISGPGTSGRARNEQFF.

As for this clonotype: One base away lies a much larger clone, so this may be a sequencing read error. In DNA, the CDR3 is TGCAGCGTTGCCGGGACTAGCGAAGAGACCCAGTTCTTC. Translation: CSVAGTSEETQFF. The chain links TRBV29-1 to TRBJ2-1, with 10 bases lining up with TRBD2. The CDR3 is 13 residues long. V lost 4 bases to trimming and J lost 13 bases; unmatched junction nucleotides: 10. CDR1 SQVTM and CDR2 ANQGSEA come from the germline V gene.

Turning to this clonotype: Possible read error: a much larger clone is one base away. The chain employs TRBV7-9 and TRBJ2-5, with a possible D match to TRBD2 (6 bases). Germline-derived CDR1 and CDR2 are SEHNR and FQNEAQ (reference sequence). This CDR3 is built from 15 residues. Here the CDR3 DNA reads TGTGCCAGCGCCTACGGGGAGGCTATACAAGAGACCCTGTACTTC. This sequence encodes CASAYGEAIQETLYF.

J is TRBJ1-1 and V is TRBV5-1; TRBD1 agrees at 8 bases. The CDR3 has 16 amino acids. The germline V gene encodes CDR1 SGHRS and CDR2 YFSETQ. Germline trimming cut 7 bases from V and 0 bases from J; bases unmatched to any gene: 11. In DNA, the CDR3 is TGCGCCAGCTCCGACAGGGGATACGCCTTGAACACTGAAGCTTTCTTT. Its translation: CASSDRGYALNTEAFF.

This clonotype was found many times. The rearrangement links TRBV5-1 to TRBJ2-7; 9 nucleotides match TRBD1. Trimming took 4 bases from V and 8 from J; bases not matched to a gene: 13. Germline V gene data show CDR1 as SGHRS and CDR2 as YFSETQ. The CDR3 spans 15 residues. For the CDR3, the DNA is TGCGCCAGCAGCCCGGGTCTCGGACAGGGGTATCAGCAGTACTTC. This codes for CASSPGLGQGYQQYF. Full variable domain (remainder filled in from reference TRBV5-1 and TRBJ2-7): KAGVTQTPRYLIKTRGQQVTLSCSPISGHRSVSWYQQTPGQGLQFLFEYFSETQRNKGNFPGRFSGRQFSNSRSEMNVSTLELGDSALYLCASSPGLGQGYQQYFGPGTRLTVT.

This clonotype was picked up a small number of times. The chain is built from TRBV28 and TRBJ2-7, with 9 bases that match TRBD1. Germline V gene data show CDR1 as MDHEN and CDR2 as SYDVKM. The CDR3 extends over 15 amino acids. Trimming at V came to 5 bases and at J to 3 bases, leaving 8 bases not matched to a gene. The CDR3 spells CASSTPGQGIYEQYF. CDR3 DNA sequence: TGTGCCAGCAGTACCCCGGGACAGGGCATCTACGAGCAGTACTTC.